Shown below are 13 T cell receptor beta chains from a single sample sequenced in a study of response to subunit inactivated influenza vaccine. One entry per CDR3 protein results from TCRdb running MiXCR on the RT-PCR reads. This sample yields about 650,000 distinct CDR3 sequences, of which around 15% are seen a single time; 7.5% to 9% belongs to the top ten. The source was PBMCs from blood, collected around 15 days before vaccination. These receptors were obtained from a man aged 45-65 years who received an inactivated influenza vaccine.

In this sample, this clonotype turned up a few times. The V gene is TRBV6-1, the J gene TRBJ2-6; D is uncertain. The V end was cut by 5 bases, the J end by 0 bases, with 11 bases between. Looked up from germline, CDR1 is MNHNS and CDR2 is SASEGT. The CDR3 has 16 amino acids. The CDR3 protein is CASSQLSSSGANVLTF. In DNA, the CDR3 is TGTGCCAGCAGTCAGCTTTCCTCCTCTGGGGCCAACGTCCTGACTTTC.

CDR3 in DNA: TGTGCCAGCAGTGACTTTAGGGAGAACTATGGCTACACCTTC. Protein product: CASSDFRENYGYTF. J is TRBJ1-2 and V is TRBV6-2 or TRBV6-3, with unresolved D. The CDR3 extends over 14 amino acids. Trimming took 5 bases from V and 2 from J, leaving 12 bases between them. Germline CDR1 and CDR2: MNHEY and SVGEGT.

This clonotype has just a few counts. The chain has TRBV5-1 and TRBJ2-3; D might be TRBD1 (6 bases). The V end was cut by 4 bases, the J end by 0 bases, with 12 bases between. The CDR3 is made up of 15 amino acids. Germline V gene data show CDR1 as SGHRS and CDR2 as YFSETQ. The CDR3 region has the DNA TGCGCCAGCAGCATGGACAGTACTAGCACAGATACGCAGTATTTT. Encoded protein: CASSMDSTSTDTQYF.

The chain joins TRBV20-1 to TRBJ2-1; D not certain. CDR1 and CDR2 (germline): DFQATT, SNEGSKA (reference sequence). The V and J ends lost 6 bases and 5 bases respectively, with 11 bases between them. The CDR3 is made up of 12 amino acids. The CDR3 sequence is CSASNNDNEQFF. CDR3 bases: TGCAGTGCCTCCAACAATGACAATGAGCAGTTCTTC.

J is TRBJ1-6 and V is TRBV2, with 9 bases that match TRBD1. CDR3 size: 14 residues. After removal of 8 bases from V and 6 bases from J, the junction contained 5 bases not matched to a gene. Germline assignment: CDR1 SNHLY and CDR2 FYNNEI. The CDR3 here is CASARDRVNSPLHF. Written as DNA, the CDR3 is TGTGCCAGCGCTCGGGACAGGGTTAATTCACCCCTCCACTTT.

The chain carries TRBV5-1 and TRBJ2-5; possibly TRBD1 for D (6 bases). V shed 6 bases and J shed 4 bases, with 28 bases lying between them. The germline V gene encodes CDR1 SGHRS and CDR2 YFSETQ. The CDR3 is 18 residues long. The CDR3 loop reads CASNPGRVGAPRPETQYF. The DNA for the CDR3 is TGCGCCAGCAACCCCGGTCGTGTGGGGGCGCCTCGACCAGAGACCCAGTACTTC.

The chain is built from TRBV12-3 or TRBV12-4 and TRBJ2-3; D may be TRBD2 (5 bases). This CDR3 has 14 amino acids. With 6 bases removed from V and 1 base from J, the gap between germline ends came to 11 bases. CDR3 sequence (DNA): TGTGCCAGCAGCATGGCGGGCCGCACAGATACGCAGTATTTT. This sequence encodes CASSMAGRTDTQYF.

The genes are TRBV10-3 and TRBJ1-2, with D uncertain. Trimming took 4 bases from V and 8 from J, leaving 11 bases between them. The CDR3 length is 12 residues. Germline V lookup: CDR1 ENHRY, CDR2 SYGVKD. The CDR3 protein is CAISAQREGYTF. The CDR3 bases are TGTGCCATCAGTGCTCAGCGTGAAGGCTACACCTTC.

This clonotype was counted at least ten times. This chain links TRBV3-1 with TRBJ1-1, with D maybe TRBD1 (6 bases). Germline V gene data show CDR1 as LGHDT and CDR2 as YNNKEL (reference sequence). The CDR3 is 13 residues long. Trimming pared 6 bases from V and 8 bases from J, leaving 16 bases between. The CDR3 sequence: CASRLLTGNEAFF. Written as DNA, the CDR3 is TGTGCCAGCAGGCTTCTCACAGGGAACGAAGCTTTCTTT.

There are a few counts of this clonotype. The V and J genes are TRBV7-2 and TRBJ1-2; TRBD1 agrees at 7 bases. This CDR3 contains 14 residues. Trimming cost V 0 bases and J 6 bases; bases outside gene matches: 4. In germline, CDR1 is SGHTA, CDR2 FQGNSA. CDR3 nucleotides: TGTGCCAGCAGCTTAGCGGGCGGGACAGATGGCTACACCTTC. Its protein is CASSLAGGTDGYTF.

The chain uses TRBV5-1 and TRBJ2-3; 7 bases map to TRBD2. The CDR3 totals 14 residues. Trimming cost V 2 bases and J 3 bases; bases outside gene matches: 3. CDR1 SGHRS and CDR2 YFSETQ come from the germline V gene. In DNA form, the CDR3 reads TGCGCCAGCAGCTTTGCTAGCGGAACAGATACGCAGTATTTT. Residues: CASSFASGTDTQYF.

The chain employs TRBV20-1 and TRBJ2-1; possibly TRBD2 for D (5 bases). Germline loops: CDR1 DFQATT, CDR2 SNEGSKA (reference sequence). The CDR3 length is 14 residues. The germline V and J ends were trimmed by 8 bases and 8 bases, with 22 bases remaining between them. For the CDR3, the DNA is TGCAGTCCCGACGGTGCTAGCTCGGTCGATGAGCAGTTCTTC. It yields the protein CSPDGASSVDEQFF.

This clonotype appeared a few times. The rearrangement links TRBV7-8 to TRBJ2-1, with 10 bases fitting TRBD2. J gave up 10 bases and V 1 base, and 4 bases lay outside the gene matches. The CDR3 spans 14 residues. The germline V gene has CDR1 SGHVS and CDR2 FQNEAQ. CDR3 in DNA: TGTGCCAGCAGCTTAGATGGGACTAGCGACGAGCAGTTCTTC. Protein: CASSLDGTSDEQFF.